These T cell receptor beta chains were read from a single sample in a study of T-cell memory formation after mild COVID-19. TCRdb reprocessed the 5' RACE reads via MiXCR and lists one record per CDR3 protein. The repertoire includes roughly 400,000 distinct CDR3 sequences, roughly 15% of them detected once, and about 22% sits in the top ten. The specimen sequenced was PBMCs or a T cell subset sorted from them (not recorded which). Receptors originate from a man between 18 and 29 years old who had mild COVID-19 (a few samples of this study predate the infection). Cell type and time point are not known. Both conserved end residues are part of each CDR3. Fields, in order: V gene, J gene, clone size, D gene, CDR3 DNA, CDR3 protein. D genes are given only for firm matches. For some rows the clone size is stated as once, few or many, or as a class when expanded; others skip it.

v_call: TRBV10-2
j_call: TRBJ1-1
clone_size: -
d_call: -
cdr3_nt: TGCGCCAGCAGTGACCCCTTCGTGGGACGGCGACCGAACACTGAAGCTTTCTTT
cdr3_aa: CASSDPFVGRRPNTEAFF

v_call: TRBV4-1
j_call: TRBJ1-2
clone_size: few
d_call: -
cdr3_nt: TGCGCCAGCACGAGACTTCCGGGGGAAGCTATGTACGGCTACACCTTC
cdr3_aa: CASTRLPGEAMYGYTF

v_call: TRBV5-1
j_call: TRBJ2-1
clone_size: few
d_call: -
cdr3_nt: TGCGCCAGCAGCTTGGTGGCAGGATCTAATGAGCAGTTCTTC
cdr3_aa: CASSLVAGSNEQFF

v_call: TRBV28
j_call: TRBJ2-3
clone_size: -
d_call: -
cdr3_nt: TGTGCCAGCAGACCTACTCGGAGAACAACGCAGTATTTT
cdr3_aa: CASRPTRRTTQYF

v_call: TRBV6-5
j_call: TRBJ2-5
clone_size: few
d_call: -
cdr3_nt: TGTGCCAGCAGTATCGCGGAGACCCAGTACTTC
cdr3_aa: CASSIAETQYF

v_call: TRBV11-2
j_call: TRBJ2-1
clone_size: many
d_call: -
cdr3_nt: TGTGCCAGCAGCTTAGATCGGGGAGCCTACAATGAGCAGTTCTTC
cdr3_aa: CASSLDRGAYNEQFF

v_call: TRBV4-3
j_call: TRBJ2-1
clone_size: -
d_call: -
cdr3_nt: TGCGCCAGCAGCCAAGCGGACAGAAAATACAATGAGCAGTTCTTC
cdr3_aa: CASSQADRKYNEQFF

v_call: TRBV6-5
j_call: TRBJ1-5
clone_size: -
d_call: TRBD1
cdr3_nt: TGTGCCAGCAGGCTCACCCGCCCCGGGACAGGGATGAATCAGCCCCAGCATTTT
cdr3_aa: CASRLTRPGTGMNQPQHF

v_call: TRBV5-1
j_call: TRBJ1-1
clone_size: few
d_call: -
cdr3_nt: TGCGCCAGCAGCTTGTCTGAGGGGACGAACACTGAAGCTTTCTTT
cdr3_aa: CASSLSEGTNTEAFF

v_call: TRBV5-1
j_call: TRBJ2-5
clone_size: many
d_call: -
cdr3_nt: TGTGCCAGCAGCTTAGGCCGGCAAGAGACCCAGTACTTC
cdr3_aa: CASSLGRQETQYF

v_call: TRBV19
j_call: TRBJ1-2
clone_size: -
d_call: -
cdr3_nt: TGTGCCAGTAGCGCTACAGGGTTCTATGGCTACACCTTC
cdr3_aa: CASSATGFYGYTF

v_call: TRBV12-3/TRBV12-4
j_call: TRBJ2-6
clone_size: -
d_call: TRBD1
cdr3_nt: TGTGCCAGCAGCCGGGACAGGGGCAGCTCTGGGGCCAACGTCCTGACTTTC
cdr3_aa: CASSRDRGSSGANVLTF

v_call: TRBV7-9
j_call: TRBJ2-2
clone_size: -
d_call: -
cdr3_nt: TGTGCCAGCAGCACCAGAGGACGGACCAACACCGGGGAGCTGTTTTTT
cdr3_aa: CASSTRGRTNTGELFF

v_call: TRBV7-8
j_call: TRBJ2-1
clone_size: -
d_call: -
cdr3_nt: TGTGCCAGCAACGGGGATAACAATGAGCAGTTCTTC
cdr3_aa: CASNGDNNEQFF

v_call: TRBV7-8
j_call: TRBJ2-7
clone_size: few
d_call: -
cdr3_nt: TGTGCCAGCAGCTTGCGGGTTGGGATTGGCGAGCAGTACTTC
cdr3_aa: CASSLRVGIGEQYF

v_call: TRBV7-2
j_call: TRBJ1-5
clone_size: few
d_call: TRBD1
cdr3_nt: TGTGCCAGCAGCTTAGGGACCGGGACAGGGGGAATTCAGCCCCAGCATTTT
cdr3_aa: CASSLGTGTGGIQPQHF

v_call: TRBV3-1
j_call: TRBJ1-2
clone_size: once
d_call: TRBD1
cdr3_nt: TGTGCCAGCAGCCAAGGCGGGACAGAAAGCTATGGCTACACCTTC
cdr3_aa: CASSQGGTESYGYTF

v_call: TRBV23-1
j_call: TRBJ1-1
clone_size: few
d_call: TRBD1
cdr3_nt: TGCGCCAGCAGTCAATCGGGGGAACGGGACAGGGTTCCTGAAGCTTTCTTT
cdr3_aa: CASSQSGERDRVPEAFF

v_call: TRBV5-6
j_call: TRBJ2-1
clone_size: many
d_call: TRBD1
cdr3_nt: TGTGCCAGCGGACAGGGGACCTACAATGAGCAGTTCTTC
cdr3_aa: CASGQGTYNEQFF

v_call: TRBV4-1
j_call: TRBJ2-3
clone_size: -
d_call: -
cdr3_nt: TGCGCCAGCAGCCAAGATCCGCCGGGGGTGATTGCTAGCACAGATACGCAGTATTTT
cdr3_aa: CASSQDPPGVIASTDTQYF

v_call: TRBV5-1
j_call: TRBJ1-1
clone_size: few
d_call: TRBD1
cdr3_nt: TGCGCCAGCAGCTTAAGACAGGGGTGGGACACTGAAGCTTTCTTT
cdr3_aa: CASSLRQGWDTEAFF

v_call: TRBV7-9
j_call: TRBJ1-3
clone_size: -
d_call: -
cdr3_nt: TGTGCCAGCAGCTGGGCCCCTGGAAACACCATATATTTT
cdr3_aa: CASSWAPGNTIYF

v_call: TRBV19
j_call: TRBJ2-1
clone_size: few
d_call: TRBD2
cdr3_nt: TGTGCCAGTAGTATGCGCGGGGGGTTCAATGAGCAGTTCTTC
cdr3_aa: CASSMRGGFNEQFF

v_call: TRBV4-3
j_call: TRBJ1-3
clone_size: few
d_call: -
cdr3_nt: TGCGCCAGCAGCCAAGAAGGAGCGTTCCGCTCTGGAAACACCATATATTTT
cdr3_aa: CASSQEGAFRSGNTIYF

v_call: TRBV5-1
j_call: TRBJ1-4
clone_size: few
d_call: -
cdr3_nt: TGCGCCAGCAGCCCGATGACGGATGAAAAACTGTTTTTT
cdr3_aa: CASSPMTDEKLFF

v_call: TRBV4-2
j_call: TRBJ2-1
clone_size: few
d_call: TRBD2
cdr3_nt: TGTGCCAGCAGCCAGGTCAGCGGGGGGGCCTACAATGAGCAGTTCTTC
cdr3_aa: CASSQVSGGAYNEQFF

v_call: TRBV4-1
j_call: TRBJ2-3
clone_size: few
d_call: TRBD2
cdr3_nt: TGCGCCAGCAGCCAAGAAGGAGGTAGCGGGGGTGCAGATACGCAGTATTTT
cdr3_aa: CASSQEGGSGGADTQYF

v_call: TRBV18
j_call: TRBJ1-2
clone_size: -
d_call: TRBD1
cdr3_nt: TGTGCCAGCTCACCAGGGGACAGGGCTGGTGGCTACACCTTC
cdr3_aa: CASSPGDRAGGYTF

v_call: TRBV7-7
j_call: TRBJ2-5
clone_size: few
d_call: -
cdr3_nt: TGTGCCAGCAGCCCGGGGCCAGAAGAGACCCAGTACTTC
cdr3_aa: CASSPGPEETQYF

v_call: TRBV7-3
j_call: TRBJ2-3
clone_size: -
d_call: -
cdr3_nt: TGTGCCAGCAGCTTTGGGGGGGCAGGAACGCAGTATTTT
cdr3_aa: CASSFGGAGTQYF

v_call: TRBV3-1
j_call: TRBJ2-1
clone_size: many
d_call: -
cdr3_nt: TGTGCCAGCAGCCAGGGGGGAGAAGGGTACAATGAGCAGTTCTTC
cdr3_aa: CASSQGGEGYNEQFF

v_call: TRBV6-6
j_call: TRBJ1-1
clone_size: few
d_call: TRBD1
cdr3_nt: TGTGCCAGCAGCCGTCGACAGGGAGGGAGGGACACTGAAGCTTTCTTT
cdr3_aa: CASSRRQGGRDTEAFF

v_call: TRBV11-2
j_call: TRBJ2-7
clone_size: -
d_call: -
cdr3_nt: TGTGCCAGCAGCTTAGTGAGGGGCTCCTACGAGCAGTACTTC
cdr3_aa: CASSLVRGSYEQYF

v_call: TRBV7-6
j_call: TRBJ2-5
clone_size: few
d_call: TRBD2
cdr3_nt: TGTGCCAGCAGCACCAGGGAGGGTCAAGAGACCCAGTACTTC
cdr3_aa: CASSTREGQETQYF

v_call: TRBV6-6
j_call: TRBJ2-5
clone_size: -
d_call: -
cdr3_nt: TGTGCCAGCAGTAGGCAGCAGGGGGAGACCCAGTACTTC
cdr3_aa: CASSRQQGETQYF

v_call: TRBV7-8
j_call: TRBJ1-1
clone_size: -
d_call: -
cdr3_nt: TGTGCCAGCAGCTTAGAGGGACACCCGAGGACTGAAGCTTTCTTT
cdr3_aa: CASSLEGHPRTEAFF

v_call: TRBV15
j_call: TRBJ2-1
clone_size: few
d_call: TRBD1
cdr3_nt: TGTGCCACCGGACCTGGGACAGGGATCTATCGCAATGAGCAGTTCTTC
cdr3_aa: CATGPGTGIYRNEQFF

v_call: TRBV10-3
j_call: TRBJ2-1
clone_size: few
d_call: -
cdr3_nt: TGTGCCATCTCCGGGGGGCGCTACAATGAGCAGTTCTTC
cdr3_aa: CAISGGRYNEQFF

v_call: TRBV5-1
j_call: TRBJ1-2
clone_size: few
d_call: -
cdr3_nt: TGCGCCAGCAGCATTATCGGAGAGGGCTACACCTTC
cdr3_aa: CASSIIGEGYTF

v_call: TRBV6-1
j_call: TRBJ1-2
clone_size: -
d_call: -
cdr3_nt: TGTGCCAGCAGTCCTCTAGGACCTCAGGGCTACACCTTC
cdr3_aa: CASSPLGPQGYTF

v_call: TRBV29-1
j_call: TRBJ2-5
clone_size: -
d_call: -
cdr3_nt: TGCAGCGTTTGGTGGGGGCGATGGGAGACCCAGTACTTC
cdr3_aa: CSVWWGRWETQYF

v_call: TRBV6-2/TRBV6-3
j_call: TRBJ2-5
clone_size: few
d_call: -
cdr3_nt: TGTGCCAGCAGTTACGGTGGTCGAGAGACCCAGTACTTC
cdr3_aa: CASSYGGRETQYF

v_call: TRBV12-3/TRBV12-4
j_call: TRBJ2-7
clone_size: -
d_call: -
cdr3_nt: TGTGCCAGCAGGGGGCCCTACGAGCAGTACTTC
cdr3_aa: CASRGPYEQYF

v_call: TRBV7-2
j_call: TRBJ2-7
clone_size: few
d_call: -
cdr3_nt: TGTGCCAGCAGTCCTAGCCGGGCCTCTTTTGGGTACGAGCAGTACTTC
cdr3_aa: CASSPSRASFGYEQYF

v_call: TRBV4-1
j_call: TRBJ2-3
clone_size: -
d_call: TRBD2
cdr3_nt: TGCGCCAGCAGCCTCCGAGAGGGTCCGGGGGGGCCCCCCACAGATACGCAGTATTTT
cdr3_aa: CASSLREGPGGPPTDTQYF

v_call: TRBV7-6
j_call: TRBJ2-7
clone_size: -
d_call: -
cdr3_nt: TGTGCCAGCAGCTTAGCGTCCGGGGGCTACGAGCAGTACTTC
cdr3_aa: CASSLASGGYEQYF

v_call: TRBV29-1
j_call: TRBJ1-6
clone_size: few
d_call: -
cdr3_nt: TGCAGCGTTGGGGGTGATTTCGGCTCACCCCTCCACTTT
cdr3_aa: CSVGGDFGSPLHF

v_call: TRBV7-2
j_call: TRBJ2-3
clone_size: few
d_call: -
cdr3_nt: TGTGCCAGCAGCTTAGTCCCCGCAGATACGCAGTATTTT
cdr3_aa: CASSLVPADTQYF

v_call: TRBV5-6
j_call: TRBJ1-2
clone_size: -
d_call: TRBD1
cdr3_nt: TGTGCCAGCAGCCGGAAAACAGGGGGCTATGGCTACACCTTC
cdr3_aa: CASSRKTGGYGYTF

v_call: TRBV5-5
j_call: TRBJ1-2
clone_size: -
d_call: -
cdr3_nt: TGTGCCAGCAGCTTGGGACAACCCAACTATGGCTACACCTTC
cdr3_aa: CASSLGQPNYGYTF